This passage covers 9 T cell receptor beta chains from one sample sequenced in a study of shared clonotypes between healthy human individuals. Clones were sequenced by immunoSEQ multiplex PCR, and TCRdb holds only the in-frame ones, with some missing. Of about 2 million clones listed, 85% to 95% are singletons. The sequencing sample was made of naive CD4+ T cells sorted from blood. Documented subset: CD45RA+ positively selected. The receptor source for this set is a man aged 18 to 30 in good health.

CDR3 sequence (DNA): TGTGCCAGCAGCCCCCGGGACAGGCCACTCTATAATTCACCCCTCCACTTT. Its translation is CASSPRDRPLYNSPLHF. V gene TRBV7-2 combines with J gene TRBJ1-6; the match to TRBD1 covers 8 bases. Trimming at V came to 5 bases and at J to 3 bases, leaving 9 bases not matched to a gene. CDR1 is SGHTA and CDR2 is FQGNSA in the germline V gene. The CDR3 sequence is 17 residues long.

In the case of this clone: The identical CDR3 is also encoded by other nucleotide sequences in the sample. This chain links TRBV2 with TRBJ2-6; D might be TRBD1 (6 bases). The CDR3 runs 15 residues. Looked up from germline, CDR1 is SNHLY and CDR2 is FYNNEI. Deletions cut 6 bases from V and 4 bases from J, with 13 bases between. The CDR3 sequence is CASSPQGTGANVLTF. The CDR3 DNA follows: TGTGCCAGCAGCCCCCAGGGGACAGGGGCCAACGTCCTGACTTTC.

The chain uses TRBV7-9 and TRBJ1-5; 7 bases are a match to TRBD1. Germline lookup yields CDR1 SEHNR and CDR2 FQNEAQ (reference sequence). CDR3 length: 15 residues. Trimming at V came to 5 bases and at J to 3 bases, leaving 7 bases not matched to a gene. The CDR3 loop is CASSLTGEANQPQHF. The CDR3 DNA follows: TGTGCCAGCAGCCTTACAGGGGAGGCCAATCAGCCCCAGCATTTT.

This clone was seen only once. The V gene is TRBV2, the J gene TRBJ2-7, with 12 bases identical to TRBD1. Germline values: CDR1 SNHLY, CDR2 FYNNEI. This CDR3 is 13 amino acids long. V trimming: 9 bases; J trimming: 4 bases; junction bases outside the gene matches: 4. The CDR3 region has the DNA TGTGCCAGTACGGGACAGGGGGCGTACGAGCAGTACTTC. Protein sequence: CASTGQGAYEQYF. Variable domain in full (rest from reference TRBV2 and TRBJ2-7): EPEVTQTPSHQVTQMGQEVILRCVPISNHLYFYWYRQILGQKVEFLVSFYNNEISEKSEIFDDQFSVERPDGSNFTLKIRSTKLEDSAMYFCASTGQGAYEQYFGPGTRLTVT.

The rearrangement uses TRBV4-3 and TRBJ2-7; a weak D match, TRBD2 (5 bases). The germline V gene encodes CDR1 LGHNA and CDR2 YSLEER. Trimming removed 1 base from V and 2 bases from J, with 12 bases in between. CDR3 length: 15 amino acids. As DNA, the CDR3 is TGCGCCAGCAGCCAAGTGGCGGGTTTGACCTACGAGCAGTACTTC. Translation: CASSQVAGLTYEQYF.

The V call is TRBV5-1, the J call TRBJ1-4; 8 bases match TRBD1. Germline V gene data show CDR1 as SGHRS and CDR2 as YFSETQ. CDR3 length: 15 residues. The trim removed 4 bases at V and 5 bases at J, leaving 7 bases unmatched. The CDR3 DNA follows: TGCGCCAGCAGCCTATCACAGGGGGAAAATGAAAAACTGTTTTTT. This sequence encodes CASSLSQGENEKLFF.

As DNA, the CDR3 is TGTGCCAGCAGCTTGGACCCTTTGGGGACGACCGAGCAGTACTTC. Protein sequence: CASSLDPLGTTEQYF. The V gene is TRBV5-4, the J gene TRBJ2-7; D may correspond to TRBD1 or TRBD2 (5 bases each). The germline V gene encodes CDR1 SGHNT and CDR2 YYREEE (reference sequence). The CDR3 has 15 amino acids. V lost 0 bases, J lost 6 bases, and 16 bases lay in between.

V is TRBV29-1 and J is TRBJ2-3; no clear D gene. Per the germline V gene, CDR1 is SQVTM and CDR2 is ANQGSEA. V was trimmed by 4 bases and J by 2 bases, leaving 13 bases between them. The length of the CDR3 is 14 residues. This CDR3 reads CSVGVAFATDTQYF. The CDR3 DNA follows: TGCAGCGTTGGGGTCGCCTTTGCCACAGATACGCAGTATTTT.

The chain combines TRBV5-1 with TRBJ2-3, with D possibly called TRBD1 or TRBD2 (6 bases each). The CDR3 has 13 amino acids. Germline V lookup: CDR1 SGHRS, CDR2 YFSETQ. The ends were cut back, 4 bases at V and 6 bases at J, with 12 bases in the middle. CDR3 sequence: CASSAGQMDTQYF. DNA of the CDR3: TGCGCCAGCAGCGCGGGACAAATGGATACGCAGTATTTT.